This entry features one T cell receptor beta chain sequence. Its antigen is not known. This sample is part of a study of human T cells and chemical hapten exposure. Broader study findings: The presence of alopecia in the donors means their immune response may differ from healthy people's.

Individual cDNA molecules received unique molecular identifiers in the library. A single record per CDR3 protein comes from TCRdb applying MiXCR to the reads. The sample lists more than 130 distinct CDR3 sequences; 64% were seen once. The sample's treatment: therapeutic diphenylcyclopropenone sensitization with weekly scalp DPC. V shed 1 base and J 11 bases; nucleotides not matched to a gene: 13. CDR3 length equals 15 residues. The germline V gene has CDR1 SGHTA and CDR2 FQGNSA. V and J are TRBV7-2 and TRBJ1-1; 7 bases match TRBD1. This clonotype originated in an adult with alopecia areata. Some clones in this sample may be carry-over from other donors' samples. This table probably holds off-target reads from a library built for another chain. Sequenced material: whole blood, taken before DPC sensitization or 2, 6, or about 24 weeks after (not recorded which). The CDR3 sequence is CASSLVKGQLYSAFF. CDR3 nucleotide sequence: TGTGCCAGCAGCTTAGTTAAGGGACAGTTATATAGCGCTTTCTTT.